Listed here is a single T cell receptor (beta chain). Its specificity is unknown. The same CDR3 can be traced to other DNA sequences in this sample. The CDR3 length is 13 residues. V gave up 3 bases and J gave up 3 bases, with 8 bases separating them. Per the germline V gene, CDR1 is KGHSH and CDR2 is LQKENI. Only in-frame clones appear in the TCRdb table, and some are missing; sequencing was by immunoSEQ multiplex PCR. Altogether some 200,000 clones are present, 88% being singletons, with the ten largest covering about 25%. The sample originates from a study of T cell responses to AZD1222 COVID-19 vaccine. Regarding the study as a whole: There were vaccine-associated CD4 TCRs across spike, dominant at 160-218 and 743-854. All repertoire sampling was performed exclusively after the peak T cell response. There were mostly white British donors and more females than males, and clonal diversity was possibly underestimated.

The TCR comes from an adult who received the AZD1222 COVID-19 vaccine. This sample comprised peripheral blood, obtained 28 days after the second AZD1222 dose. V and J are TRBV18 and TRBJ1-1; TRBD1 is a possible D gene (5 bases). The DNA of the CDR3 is TGTGCCAGCTCACCGAGAGGGGACACTGAAGCTTTCTTT. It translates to CASSPRGDTEAFF.